Listed below are T cell receptor beta chains from one sample, sequenced in a study of blood T cell repertoires in COVID-19. Here immunoSEQ multiplex PCR was the method, and the copy in TCRdb shows in-frame clones only, minus some. Among 35,000 to 50,000 clones listed, 80% to 90% were seen once. The source material was peripheral blood. The receptors derive from a man in his sixties or seventies with active COVID-19. The CDR3 runs from the conserved cysteine through the conserved F or W. A D gene is named only where the DNA matches it firmly. Size tells how often a clone was seen (once, few, many) or the class of an expanded clone, and some rows leave it out.

>17|-|few|TRBV19|TRBJ1-2
CASSPSGRGPTSYGYTF
TGTGCCAGTAGTCCAAGTGGCCGGGGTCCAACTTCCTATGGCTACACCTTC
>15|TRBD1|once|TRBV7-6|TRBJ2-7
CASSLASGQGYEQYF
TGTGCCAGCAGCTTAGCGTCCGGACAGGGTTACGAGCAGTACTTC
>18|-|-|TRBV21-1|TRBJ2-1
CASPGPPGLAGGPNEQFF
TGTGCCAGCCCCGGGCCCCCGGGACTAGCGGGGGGTCCTAATGAGCAGTTCTTC
>13|-|-|TRBV6-5|TRBJ1-2
CASIPDGDYGYTF
TGTGCCAGCATCCCGGACGGGGACTATGGCTACACCTTC
>16|-|-|TRBV5-8|TRBJ2-5
CASSLGAESFQETQYF
TGTGCCAGCAGCTTAGGAGCCGAATCCTTCCAAGAGACCCAGTACTTC
>15|-|-|TRBV7-8|TRBJ2-7
CASSLTIESSYEQYF
TGTGCCAGCAGCTTAACGATCGAGAGCTCCTACGAGCAGTACTTC
>15|-|-|TRBV24-1|TRBJ2-7
CATSDAEGAGYEQYF
TGTGCCACCAGTGATGCCGAGGGGGCGGGATACGAGCAGTACTTC
>14|TRBD2|-|TRBV11-1|TRBJ2-3
CASSSGLVSDTQYF
TGTGCCAGCAGCTCCGGACTAGTTTCAGATACGCAGTATTTT
>14|-|once|TRBV5-1|TRBJ2-2
CASSLLANTGELFF
TGCGCCAGCAGCTTGCTGGCAAACACCGGGGAGCTGTTTTTT
>18|-|-|TRBV6-4|TRBJ2-2
CASSDSSYRSINTGELFF
TGTGCCAGCAGTGACTCGAGTTACCGGTCAATTAACACCGGGGAGCTGTTTTTT
>15|TRBD1|-|TRBV9|TRBJ1-2
CASSAWTGTEYGYTF
TGTGCCAGCAGCGCCTGGACAGGGACGGAATATGGCTACACCTTC
>17|TRBD2|-|TRBV7-6|TRBJ2-5
CASSLGASGAFQETQYF
TGTGCCAGCAGCTTAGGGGCTAGCGGGGCCTTCCAAGAGACCCAGTACTTC
>12|-|-|TRBV7-9|TRBJ2-1
CASSPTSYEQFF
TGTGCCAGCAGCCCTACTAGCTATGAGCAGTTCTTC
>15|-|-|TRBV5-1|TRBJ2-5
CASRLLLDPRETQYF
TGCGCCAGCAGACTCCTACTAGATCCCCGGGAGACCCAGTACTTC
>14|TRBD2|-|TRBV7-2|TRBJ2-3
CASSLAGAADTQYF
TGTGCCAGCAGCCTAGCGGGGGCGGCAGATACGCAGTATTTT
>17|TRBD1|once|TRBV7-9|TRBJ1-6
CASSSPAGTGSNSPLHF
TGTGCCAGCAGCTCCCCCGCGGGGACAGGTTCAAATTCACCCCTCCACTTT
>15|-|-|TRBV4-1|TRBJ2-5
CASSQRGASRETQYF
TGCGCCAGCAGCCAACGGGGGGCCTCCCGGGAGACCCAGTACTTC
>15|TRBD2|-|TRBV6-2/TRBV6-3|TRBJ2-7
CASSYGGGGSYEQYF
TGTGCCAGCAGTTACGGCGGGGGGGGATCCTACGAGCAGTACTTC
>13|-|-|TRBV7-9|TRBJ2-7
CASSFTGSLEQYF
TGTGCCAGCAGCTTTACGGGGTCTCTCGAGCAGTACTTC
>16|TRBD2|-|TRBV7-2|TRBJ2-1
CASSHLGGAYHNEQFF
TGTGCCAGCAGCCATCTCGGGGGGGCATATCACAATGAGCAGTTCTTC
>16|TRBD2|-|TRBV7-2|TRBJ2-3
CASSPLLAGATDTQYF
TGTGCCAGCAGCCCGCTTCTAGCGGGCGCCACAGATACGCAGTATTTT
>14|-|-|TRBV19|TRBJ1-1
CATRRGRENTEAFF
TGTGCCACGAGACGAGGACGGGAGAACACTGAAGCTTTCTTT
>12|-|once|TRBV5-6|TRBJ2-7
CASSLARDEQYF
TGTGCCAGCAGCTTGGCCAGGGACGAGCAGTACTTC
>15|TRBD1|-|TRBV3-1/TRBV3-2|TRBJ1-2
CASSQPGQSNYGYTF
TGTGCCAGCAGCCAGCCGGGACAGTCTAACTATGGCTACACCTTC
>14|TRBD2|-|TRBV29-1|TRBJ2-3
CSVPSGGGTDTQYF
TGCAGCGTCCCTAGCGGGGGGGGGACAGATACGCAGTATTTT
>15|-|-|TRBV5-1|TRBJ1-4
CASSLDPATNEKLFF
TGCGCCAGCAGCTTGGACCCAGCAACTAATGAAAAACTGTTTTTT
>15|-|-|TRBV6-4|TRBJ1-2
CASSDSSGGNYGYTF
TGTGCCAGCAGTGACTCTTCGGGGGGAAACTATGGCTACACCTTC
>17|TRBD2|-|TRBV5-1|TRBJ2-5
CASSLRPSGGGGETQYF
TGCGCCAGCAGCTTGCGGCCTAGCGGGGGAGGGGGAGAGACCCAGTACTTC
>17|TRBD1|-|TRBV7-9|TRBJ2-6
CASTKSRGRGGANVLTF
TGTGCCAGCACGAAGAGCAGGGGGCGAGGTGGGGCCAACGTCCTGACTTTC
>14|-|once|TRBV7-9|TRBJ2-7
CASSSGTNSYEQYF
TGTGCCAGCAGCTCGGGGACAAACTCCTACGAGCAGTACTTC
>15|TRBD1|-|TRBV6-5|TRBJ2-5
CASSYSYDRGETQYF
TGTGCCAGCAGTTACTCGTACGACAGGGGGGAGACCCAGTACTTC
>14|TRBD2|-|TRBV5-1|TRBJ2-7
CASSLIAGIYEQYF
TGCGCCAGCAGCCTAATAGCGGGGATTTACGAGCAGTACTTC
>13|-|few|TRBV29-1|TRBJ1-1
CSGGGGQNTEAFF
TGCAGCGGTGGGGGGGGCCAGAACACTGAAGCTTTCTTT
>14|-|-|TRBV19|TRBJ2-3
CASKGEKYTDTQYF
TGTGCCAGCAAGGGGGAGAAATACACAGATACGCAGTATTTT
>15|-|-|TRBV9|TRBJ2-2
CASSVVSGVTGELFF
TGTGCCAGCAGCGTAGTATCAGGGGTCACCGGGGAGCTGTTTTTT
>14|TRBD2|-|TRBV20-1|TRBJ2-7
CSASTSGGPYEQYF
TGCAGTGCTAGTACTAGCGGGGGCCCCTACGAGCAGTACTTC
>12|-|once|TRBV7-2|TRBJ2-3
CASATSGSTQYF
TGTGCCAGCGCCACCTCTGGCAGTACGCAGTATTTT